A single sample is the source of the 8 T cell receptor beta chains below, sequenced in a study of human T cells and chemical hapten exposure. MiXCR, applied by TCRdb to the RACE reads, yields one record per CDR3 protein. This table holds about 360,000 distinct CDR3 sequences, approximately 4.4% found once. Time point noted: patch test 1, 2 weeks after DPC sensitization. Described treatment: therapeutic diphenylcyclopropenone sensitization with weekly scalp DPC. The source material was whole blood, sampled in connection with sensitization to the hapten diphenylcyclopropenone (DPC). These receptors were taken from a woman aged 45-65 years with alopecia areata. Some clones in this sample may be carry-over from other donors' samples.

This clonotype turned up a few times. V gene TRBV2 combines with J gene TRBJ2-1; D is unclear. V lost 6 bases and J lost 3, with 9 bases in between. From germline, CDR1 is SNHLY and CDR2 FYNNEI. This CDR3 spans 13 amino acids. CDR3 region: CASSGPFYNEQFF. The CDR3 DNA reads as TGTGCCAGCAGCGGACCGTTCTACAATGAGCAGTTCTTC.

The chain couples TRBV20-1 to TRBJ1-2; TRBD1 matches 7 bases. Per the germline V gene, CDR1 is DFQATT and CDR2 is SNEGSKA (reference sequence). Trimming removed 6 bases from V and 6 bases from J; junction bases left unmatched: 7. The CDR3 has 12 amino acids. The CDR3 DNA reads as TGCAGTGCCATTGACAGGGTTAATGGCTACACCTTC. Protein product: CSAIDRVNGYTF.

V and J are TRBV12-3 or TRBV12-4 and TRBJ2-1; no clear D. There are 11 residues in the CDR3. Trimming removed 6 bases from V and 10 bases from J, with 10 bases in between. This chain's CDR3 is CASSPADEQFF. In DNA, the CDR3 is TGTGCCAGCAGCCCAGCTGACGAGCAGTTCTTC.

The chain is built from TRBV15 and TRBJ2-1; 10 positions agree with TRBD2. This CDR3 is 15 amino acids long. J lost 10 bases, V lost 6 bases, and 12 bases had no gene match. Germline-derived CDR1 and CDR2 are LNHNV and YYDKDF (reference sequence). The CDR3 nucleotides read TGTGCCACCAGAGCCGGGACTAGCGATGTCACCGAGCAGTTCTTC. This sequence encodes CATRAGTSDVTEQFF.

This clonotype was seen more than once but under ten times. This chain joins TRBV6-5 and TRBJ2-5, with TRBD2 identical over 10 bases. Germline V gene data show CDR1 as MNHEY and CDR2 as SVGAGI. V shed 5 bases, J shed 6 bases, and the junction held 6 bases outside the gene matches. The CDR3 spans 14 residues. CDR3 sequence (DNA): TGTGCCAGCAGTAGGGCTAGCGGGAGTAAGACCCAGTACTTC. Translation: CASSRASGSKTQYF.

This clonotype has ten or more counts. This chain joins TRBV13 and TRBJ1-5, with D hard to call. The CDR3 is 16 amino acids. V was clipped by 0 bases and J by 2 bases, with 11 bases between them. CDR1 is PRHDT and CDR2 is FYEKMQ in the germline V gene (reference sequence). CDR3 amino acids: CASSLGGLRRNQPQHF. DNA of the CDR3: TGTGCCAGCAGCTTAGGAGGCCTAAGGCGCAATCAGCCCCAGCATTTT.

This clonotype occurred a few times. This chain joins TRBV12-3 or TRBV12-4 and TRBJ2-7, with D possibly TRBD2 on 6 matching bases. Trimming cost V 3 bases and J 6 bases, with 12 bases left between them. This CDR3 contains 13 residues. The CDR3 DNA sequence: TGTGCCAGCAGTTTCCAGGGAGGTGGCGAGCAGTACTTC. Its translation is CASSFQGGGEQYF.

This clonotype has only a few counts. CDR3: CASSQGDPRGDGYTF. The CDR3 nucleotides are TGTGCCAGCAGCCAAGGGGATCCCCGAGGGGATGGCTACACCTTC. The chain has TRBV4-2 and TRBJ1-2; possible D gene TRBD1, 5 bases. The V end lost 1 base, the J end lost 6 bases, and 15 bases lay between the germline ends. CDR3 length: 15 residues. Looked up from germline, CDR1 is LGHNA and CDR2 is YNFKEQ.